Following are 12 T cell receptor beta chains from one sample sequenced in a study of identical twins. TCRdb itself ran the 5' RACE reads through MiXCR, one entry per CDR3 protein. The table records 460,000 or so distinct CDR3 sequences, 12% to 15% of them present only once. These sequences were also reported in another study, on yellow fever vaccine responses in identical twins.

The sample comprised CD4+ T cells sorted from blood. The receptors originated from a woman aged 18-35 years in good health.

The sample holds a few counts of this clonotype. The gene calls are TRBV5-1 and TRBJ2-3; D ambiguous. The CDR3 has 15 residues. Germline V gives CDR1 SGHRS, CDR2 YFSETQ. With 1 base removed from V and 0 bases from J, the gap between germline ends came to 9 bases. DNA of the CDR3: TGCGCCAGCAGCTTGTCCAGCACTAGCACAGATACGCAGTATTTT. It encodes CASSLSSTSTDTQYF. Full variable domain (outside the CDR3, taken from reference TRBV5-1 and TRBJ2-3): KAGVTQTPRYLIKTRGQQVTLSCSPISGHRSVSWYQQTPGQGLQFLFEYFSETQRNKGNFPGRFSGRQFSNSRSEMNVSTLELGDSALYLCASSLSSTSTDTQYFGPGTRLTVL.

In this sample, this clonotype turned up a few times. The chain joins TRBV7-2 to TRBJ2-2; 7 bases match TRBD2. The CDR3 spans 16 residues. The V and J ends lost 1 base and 6 bases, in that order; junction bases with no gene match: 8. The V gene's germline CDR1 is SGHTA and CDR2 FQGNSA. DNA for the CDR3: TGTGCCAGCAGCTTAGACCGGACTAGACTAGCCGGGGAGCTGTTTTTT. As protein: CASSLDRTRLAGELFF. Together with reference TRBV7-2 and TRBJ2-2, the CDR3 gives the full variable domain: GAGVSQSPSNKVTEKGKDVELRCDPISGHTALYWYRQSLGQGLEFLIYFQGNSAPDKSGLPSDRFSAERTGGSVSTLTIQRTQQEDSAVYLCASSLDRTRLAGELFFGEGSRLTVL.

This clonotype was seen more than once but under ten times. This chain connects TRBV20-1 to TRBJ2-1, with D possibly being TRBD1 (6 bases). From germline, CDR1 is DFQATT and CDR2 SNEGSKA (reference sequence). Trimming left V 7 bases short and J 1 base short, with 17 bases between. CDR3 length equals 15 residues. The CDR3 nucleotides are TGCAGTGTTTCCGAGGGGGTCGGGTCCTACAATGAGCAGTTCTTC. Amino acids: CSVSEGVGSYNEQFF.

The genes are TRBV7-8 and TRBJ2-7; TRBD1 might be the D (6 bases). V was cut by 1 base and J by 2 bases, with 12 bases left in between. In germline, CDR1 is SGHVS, CDR2 FQNEAQ. This CDR3 contains 15 residues. The CDR3 nucleotides read TGTGCCAGCAGCTTAGAATCGTGGGGGCCCTACGAGCAGTACTTC. This sequence encodes CASSLESWGPYEQYF.

The gene calls are TRBV7-2 and TRBJ1-2, with unresolved D. The CDR3 is 13 amino acids. V was shortened by 2 bases and J by 10 bases, with 14 bases between the two germline ends. Germline V gives CDR1 SGHTA, CDR2 FQGNSA. The CDR3 DNA is TGTGCCAGCAGCTTAACCCGTCCTTTGGACTACACCTTC. As protein: CASSLTRPLDYTF.

This clonotype showed up just a few times. The chain uses TRBV20-1 and TRBJ2-3, with unresolved D. The CDR3 has 16 amino acids. V gave up 0 bases and J gave up 4 bases, with 17 bases separating them. CDR1 and CDR2 (germline): DFQATT, SNEGSKA (reference sequence). This CDR3 reads CSAREETLDRADTQYF. As DNA, the CDR3 is TGCAGTGCTAGAGAGGAGACACTTGATAGGGCAGATACGCAGTATTTT.

With respect to this clonotype: One base away lies a much larger clone, so this may be a sequencing read error. The genes are TRBV2 and TRBJ2-2, with TRBD1 as a possible D gene (6 bases). Germline CDR1 is SNHLY and CDR2 is FYNNEI. This CDR3 has 14 residues. Trimming took 3 bases from V and 4 from J, leaving 9 bases between them. The CDR3 reads CASSDRGSTGELFF. The CDR3 nucleotides read TGTGCCAGCAGTGACAGGGGTTCCACCGGGGAGCTGTTTTTT. The variable domain in full, with the rest retrieved from reference TRBV2 and TRBJ2-2, is EPEVTQTPSHQVTQMGQEVILRCVPISNHLYFYWYRQILGQKVEFLVSFYNNEISEKSEIFDDQFSVERPDGSNFTLKIRSTKLEDSAMYFCASSDRGSTGELFFGEGSRLTVL.

The chain is built from TRBV20-1 and TRBJ2-2; 10 positions match TRBD1. The CDR3 totals 14 residues. Germline trimming cut 6 bases from V and 7 bases from J; bases unmatched to any gene: 8. CDR1 and CDR2 (germline): DFQATT, SNEGSKA (reference sequence). The DNA for the CDR3 is TGCAGTGCCCCCGGACAGGGGGTTAGCGGGGAGCTGTTTTTT. The encoded protein is CSAPGQGVSGELFF.

The chain links TRBV14 to TRBJ2-1; TRBD2 might be the D (5 bases). The V gene's germline CDR1 is SGHDN and CDR2 FVKESK. The ends were cut back, 2 bases at V and 12 bases at J, with 11 bases in the middle. The CDR3 runs 12 residues. The CDR3 nucleotides are TGTGCCAGCAGCCAATCTACCCGGGGGCAGTTCTTC. It is translated as CASSQSTRGQFF.

V gene TRBV5-1 combines with J gene TRBJ2-7; D unresolved. The CDR3 extends over 14 amino acids. Trimming took off 3 bases at V and 6 bases at J, with 16 bases between the two ends. Germline V gene lookup returns CDR1 SGHRS and CDR2 YFSETQ. Written as DNA, the CDR3 is TGCGCCAGCAGCTCCATAGGAATATCCCTCGAGCAGTACTTC. This gives the protein CASSSIGISLEQYF.

The gene calls are TRBV12-5 and TRBJ2-3; 13 bases match TRBD2. With V trimmed by 6 bases and J by 4 bases, 13 bases remained unmatched. Germline V gives CDR1 LGHNT, CDR2 FRNRAP. The CDR3 loop spans 18 amino acids. The DNA for the CDR3 is TGTGCTAGTGGACCCGGGACTAGCGGGGACCTAGGGTCAGATACGCAGTATTTT. The encoded protein is CASGPGTSGDLGSDTQYF.

The chain recombines TRBV12-3 or TRBV12-4 with TRBJ1-1; unclear D gene. V lost 5 bases, J lost 1 base, and 8 bases lay in between. The CDR3 contains 13 residues. CDR3 loop: CASSVRKNTEAFF. In DNA, the CDR3 is TGTGCCAGCAGTGTCAGGAAGAACACTGAAGCTTTCTTT.